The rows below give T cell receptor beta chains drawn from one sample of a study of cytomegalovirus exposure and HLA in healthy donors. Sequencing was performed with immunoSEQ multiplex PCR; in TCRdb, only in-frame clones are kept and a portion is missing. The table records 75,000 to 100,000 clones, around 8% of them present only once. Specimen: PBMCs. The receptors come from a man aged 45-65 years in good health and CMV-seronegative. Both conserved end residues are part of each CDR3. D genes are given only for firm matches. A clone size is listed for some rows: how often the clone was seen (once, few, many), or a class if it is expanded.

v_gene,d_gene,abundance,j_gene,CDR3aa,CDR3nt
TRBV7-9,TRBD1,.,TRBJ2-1,CASKQTGETNEQFF,TGTGCCAGCAAACAAACAGGGGAAACCAATGAGCAGTTCTTC
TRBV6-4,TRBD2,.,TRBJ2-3,CASSVSGGATDTQYF,TGTGCCAGCAGTGTAAGCGGGGGGGCAACAGATACGCAGTATTTT
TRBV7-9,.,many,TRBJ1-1,CASSLDRDTEAFF,TGTGCCAGCAGCTTAGATCGGGACACTGAAGCTTTCTTT
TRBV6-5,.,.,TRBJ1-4,CASRPTGSYEKLFF,TGTGCCAGCAGGCCTACAGGTTCTTACGAAAAACTGTTTTTT
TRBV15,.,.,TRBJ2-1,CATSIRDSPNEQFF,TGTGCCACCAGCATACGAGACAGTCCCAATGAGCAGTTCTTC
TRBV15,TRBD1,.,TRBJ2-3,CATSKDRVKMDTQYF,TGTGCCACCAGCAAGGACAGGGTAAAGATGGATACGCAGTATTTT
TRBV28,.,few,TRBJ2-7,CASRPSGLGTYEQYF,TGTGCCAGCAGACCTTCAGGGTTGGGTACCTACGAGCAGTACTTC
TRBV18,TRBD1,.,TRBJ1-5,CASSMIQGANQPQHF,TGTGCCAGCTCAATGATACAGGGGGCTAATCAGCCCCAGCATTTT
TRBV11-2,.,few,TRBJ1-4,CASSLDRGAGNEKLFF,TGTGCCAGCAGCTTAGATCGCGGGGCGGGGAATGAAAAACTGTTTTTT
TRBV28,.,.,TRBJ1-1,CASSLYTNTEAFF,TGTGCCAGCAGTTTATACACGAACACTGAAGCTTTCTTT
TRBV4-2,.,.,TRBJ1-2,CASSPGMAGLGGYGYTF,TGTGCCAGCAGCCCAGGGATGGCAGGCCTCGGGGGCTATGGCTACACCTTC
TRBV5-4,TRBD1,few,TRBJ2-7,CASSSWTGGGEQYF,TGTGCCAGCAGCTCGTGGACAGGGGGCGGCGAGCAGTACTTC
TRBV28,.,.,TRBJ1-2,CASSLSLYGGYTF,TGTGCCAGCAGTTTATCCCTATATGGTGGCTACACCTTC
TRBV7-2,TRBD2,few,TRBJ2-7,CASSLGELAGVVPYEQYF,TGTGCCAGCAGCTTAGGTGAGCTAGCGGGAGTCGTACCCTACGAGCAGTACTTC
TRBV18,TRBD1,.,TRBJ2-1,CASSPREQGAAYNEQFF,TGTGCCAGCTCACCTCGCGAGCAGGGGGCAGCCTACAATGAGCAGTTCTTC
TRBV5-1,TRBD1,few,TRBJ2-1,CASSTDRGGNEQFF,TGCGCCAGCAGCACGGACAGGGGAGGGAATGAGCAGTTCTTC
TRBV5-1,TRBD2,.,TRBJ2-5,CASSLHGGQETQYF,TGCGCCAGCAGCTTGCACGGGGGGCAAGAGACCCAGTACTTC
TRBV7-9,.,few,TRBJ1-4,CASSLNHRAVATNEKLFF,TGTGCCAGCAGCTTAAATCACAGGGCGGTTGCAACTAATGAAAAACTGTTTTTT
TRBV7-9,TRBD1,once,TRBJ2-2,CASSRDSLAGELFF,TGTGCCAGCAGCCGGGACAGCCTAGCCGGGGAGCTGTTTTTT
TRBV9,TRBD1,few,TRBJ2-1,CASSAWTGSYNEQFF,TGTGCCAGCAGCGCCTGGACAGGATCCTACAATGAGCAGTTCTTC
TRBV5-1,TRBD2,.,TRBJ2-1,CASRLAGSSYNEQFF,TGCGCCAGCAGACTAGCGGGAAGCTCCTACAATGAGCAGTTCTTC
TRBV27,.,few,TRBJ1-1,CASSPQRRGTEAFF,TGTGCCAGCAGTCCCCAGCGGAGGGGCACTGAAGCTTTCTTT
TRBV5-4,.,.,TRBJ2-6,CASSFMGGTSGANVLTF,TGTGCCAGCAGCTTTATGGGCGGGACCTCTGGGGCCAACGTCCTGACTTTC
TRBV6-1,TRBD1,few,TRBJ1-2,CASSSRDRGFYGYTF,TGTGCCAGCAGTTCCCGGGACAGGGGCTTCTATGGCTACACCTTC
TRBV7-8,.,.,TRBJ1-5,CASSSAWGVGQPQHF,TGTGCCAGCAGTTCCGCCTGGGGCGTGGGTCAGCCCCAGCATTTT
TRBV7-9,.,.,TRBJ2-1,CASSLKGGHNEQFF,TGTGCCAGCAGCTTGAAAGGGGGACACAATGAGCAGTTCTTC
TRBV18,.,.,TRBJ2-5,CASSPLSQETQYF,TGTGCCAGCTCACCACTCAGTCAAGAGACCCAGTACTTC
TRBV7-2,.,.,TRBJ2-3,CASSFPGTDTQYF,TGTGCCAGCAGCTTTCCGGGCACAGATACGCAGTATTTT
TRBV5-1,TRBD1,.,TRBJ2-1,CASRQGEGSYNEQFF,TGCGCCAGCCGACAGGGAGAGGGCTCCTACAATGAGCAGTTCTTC
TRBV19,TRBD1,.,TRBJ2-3,CASSIAGTGGFADTQYF,TGTGCCAGTAGTATTGCCGGGACAGGGGGTTTCGCAGATACGCAGTATTTT
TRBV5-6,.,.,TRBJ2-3,CASSHRTDFGSDTQYF,TGTGCCAGCAGCCATAGGACTGACTTTGGCTCAGATACGCAGTATTTT